This T cell receptor (beta chain) was identified in a study of T cell changes during pregnancy in multiple sclerosis (dated by TCRdb to between 2019 and 2020). Regarding the complete study: In women with multiple sclerosis, the researchers looked at how the T cell repertoire shifted as pregnancy progressed.

The library was built by means of the immunoSEQ multiplex PCR assay. TCRdb's version of the immuneACCESS table is confined to in-frame rearrangements and falls short of the full clone set. An unresolved V gene accounts for under half of the shortfall where checked; the remainder is of unknown origin. The sample data list approximately 48,000 clones, and around nine tenths of these were observed just once. 0.39% of the sample is held by the ten biggest clonotypes. The CDR3 spans 15 residues, from the cysteine through the phenylalanine. The DNA shown is the 45-base CDR3, in frame from base 1. The germline V gene gives CDR1 as SGDLS and CDR2 as YYNGEE. V is reduced by 0 bases and J by 5 bases, leaving a spacing of 12 bases between them. Comments on this clone: Its antigen has not been determined. No much larger clone exists at a distance of one base, and base qualities are not known.

The starting material was CD4+ T cells from peripheral blood mononuclear cells, obtained after pregnancy. This receptor was obtained from a female donor with multiple sclerosis, enrolled in a pregnancy study. The receptor chain draws on TRBV9 and TRBJ1-5; TRBD1 is perhaps the D gene, given 5 matching bases. Here is the DNA: TGTGCCAGCAGCGTAGACGGGGGTGCATATCAGCCCCAGCATTTT. Translated, it reads CASSVDGGAYQPQHF.